These 7 T cell receptor beta chains originate from one sample sequenced in a study of T cell responses to AZD1222 COVID-19 vaccine. Here immunoSEQ multiplex PCR was the method, and the copy in TCRdb shows in-frame clones only, minus some. The table shows about 130,000 clones, with roughly 93% occurring only once. The sample here was peripheral blood, taken on day 0 of AZD1222 vaccination. The source is an adult in good health.

V gene TRBV2 combines with J gene TRBJ1-1, with D hard to call. The CDR3 totals 14 residues. CDR1 is SNHLY and CDR2 is FYNNEI in the germline V gene. Trimming took 3 bases from V and 4 from J, leaving 12 bases between them. The CDR3 DNA follows: TGTGCCAGCAGTGAGTTAGCCTTGGGCACTGAAGCTTTCTTT. Translation gives CASSELALGTEAFF.

Remarks on this clone: Other DNA sequences from this sample encode an identical CDR3 as well. This chain links TRBV9 with TRBJ2-7, with 10 bases that match TRBD1. After removal of 4 bases from V and 3 bases from J, the junction contained 4 bases not matched to a gene. The germline gives CDR1 SGDLS, CDR2 YYNGEE. The CDR3 extends over 14 amino acids. CDR3 region: CASSSRTGGYEQYF. Written as DNA, the CDR3 is TGTGCCAGCAGCTCCCGGACAGGGGGCTACGAGCAGTACTTC.

This clone showed up just a few times. This chain links TRBV28 with TRBJ2-7; D perhaps matches TRBD1 (6 bases). The CDR3 has 12 amino acids. V was clipped by 5 bases and J by 6 bases, with 11 bases between them. Per the germline V gene, CDR1 is MDHEN and CDR2 is SYDVKM. CDR3 in amino acids: CASSLGRGEQYF. CDR3 coding DNA: TGTGCCAGCAGTCTAGGCAGGGGCGAGCAGTACTTC.

CDR3 DNA: TGTGCCAGTAGTATTATCAGGGGCTCTGAAGCTTTCTTT. Translation gives CASSIIRGSEAFF. V usage is TRBV19 and J usage is TRBJ1-1, with D possibly TRBD1 on 6 matching bases. Germline V CDR1 and CDR2: LNHDA, SQIVND (reference sequence). This CDR3 spans 13 amino acids. V was cut by 3 bases and J by 6 bases, with 11 bases left in between. Together with reference TRBV19 and TRBJ1-1, the CDR3 gives the full variable domain: DGGITQSPKYLFRKEGQNVTLSCEQNLNHDAMYWYRQDPGQGLRLIYYSQIVNDFQKGDIAEGYSVSREKKESFPLTVTSAQKNPTAFYLCASSIIRGSEAFFGQGTRLTVV.

The gene calls are TRBV28 and TRBJ2-1; D remains unclear. Germline CDR1 MDHEN, CDR2 SYDVKM. Trimming removed 8 bases at V and 9 bases at J, with 8 bases between. This CDR3 region has 10 residues. CDR3 region: CASGLFEQFF. The CDR3 region has the DNA TGTGCCAGCGGGTTATTTGAGCAGTTCTTC.

V usage is TRBV6-2 or TRBV6-3 and J usage is TRBJ2-7, with D uncertain. The length of the CDR3 is 14 residues. Trimming left V 6 bases short and J 1 base short, with 13 bases between. Per germline, CDR1 MNHEY and CDR2 SVGEGT. CDR3 sequence: CASSSEAGSYEQYF. CDR3 sequence (DNA): TGTGCCAGCAGCTCTGAGGCTGGTTCCTACGAGCAGTACTTC.

The chain joins TRBV5-8 to TRBJ1-1; D is ambiguous. CDR3 size: 14 residues. Germline V gives CDR1 SGHTS, CDR2 YDEGEE. V lost 1 base, J lost 3 bases, and 10 bases lay in between. The CDR3 DNA sequence: TGTGCCAGCAGCTTGCTGGGTTCTGACACTGAAGCTTTCTTT. Its protein product is CASSLLGSDTEAFF.